This TCR beta chain appears in the sequencing data of a study of circulating tumor DNA in untreated peripheral T-cell lymphoma. Overall study results and limits: Tumor-specific clonotypes: identified in about four fifths of patients, roughly 88% of baseline tissues.

Tumor tissue was collected at baseline, before treatment began. The germline V gene has CDR1 LNHDA and CDR2 SQIVND (reference sequence). The length of the CDR3 is 15 residues. Libraries were prepared by immunoSEQ multiplex PCR; TCRdb keeps only in-frame clonotypes and omits some of them. The sample carries about 7,200 clones, 60% to 85% recorded once. As concerns this clone: Antigen specificity is unknown. Its ends do not fully match the called genes, so a read error is possible.

The receptor comes from a human donor with peripheral T-cell lymphoma. The rearrangement joins TRBV19 to TRBJ1-3; D is undetermined. Sequencing used tumor tissue. CDR3 DNA: TGTGCCAATAGTATGGTGGTCGGGGCTGGAAACACCATATATTTT. Translating gives CANSMVVGAGNTIYF.